Shown below are 3 T cell receptor beta chains from a single sample sequenced in a study of T cell responses to AZD1222 COVID-19 vaccine. Method: immunoSEQ multiplex PCR; TCRdb's copy keeps in-frame clones and lacks some. The sample consists of roughly 85,000 clones, approximately 87% of them appearing once. The sample consisted of peripheral blood, taken on day 0 of AZD1222 vaccination. These receptors were collected from an adult in good health.

This chain uses TRBV19 with TRBJ2-7, with D uncertain. The germline V and J ends were trimmed by 4 bases and 3 bases, with 16 bases remaining between them. CDR3 length: 15 amino acids. The germline gives CDR1 LNHDA, CDR2 SQIVND (reference sequence). The CDR3 nucleotides are TGTGCCAGTAGTAGGGGTGGGGATTCTAACTACGAGCAGTACTTC. Protein: CASSRGGDSNYEQYF.

The count of this clone is one. This chain connects TRBV5-1 to TRBJ1-4; TRBD1 aligns across 9 bases. Germline CDR1 and CDR2: SGHRS and YFSETQ. This CDR3 comprises 14 residues. Losses at the gene ends were 5 bases for V and 10 bases for J; bases not matched to a gene: 9. The CDR3 DNA reads TGCGCCAGCAGGACCGGGACAGGGTATGGAAAACTGTTTTTT. Its translation is CASRTGTGYGKLFF.

The chain combines TRBV6-2 or TRBV6-3 with TRBJ2-5; 9 bases match TRBD2. The germline V gene encodes CDR1 MNHEY and CDR2 SVGEGT. The CDR3 consists of 14 residues. V lost 4 bases, J lost 1 base, and 1 base stayed unmatched. The CDR3 loop is CASSWTSAQETQYF. In nucleotides, the CDR3 is TGTGCCAGCAGTTGGACTAGCGCCCAAGAGACCCAGTACTTC.